These 16 T cell receptor beta chains were all obtained from the same sample, sequenced in a study of T cells in Graves' hyperthyroidism and ophthalmopathy. Authors of the study amplified TCR beta CDR3 regions from RNA transcripts. With the HTBI primer set, the TCR CDR3 went through a first round of RT-PCR. Via MiXCR, TCRdb re-called the multiplex PCR reads, giving one row per CDR3 protein. The sample yields 250,000 to 350,000 distinct CDR3 sequences, about a sixth seen once. The sequenced sample was blood. The source of these receptors is a woman between 55 and 75 years old with Graves' ophthalmopathy.

This clonotype has a handful of counts. The CDR3 here is CASSFWRGEIEAFF. CDR3 bases: TGTGCCAGCAGTTTTTGGAGAGGAGAGATTGAAGCTTTCTTT. The rearrangement uses TRBV12-3 or TRBV12-4 and TRBJ1-1; D gene unclear. The CDR3 loop spans 14 amino acids. V lost 3 bases to trimming and J lost 7 bases, with 15 bases between them.

The rearrangement uses TRBV4-3 and TRBJ2-1; perhaps D is TRBD1 or TRBD2 (5 bases each). The germline V gene has CDR1 LGHNA and CDR2 YSLEER. CDR3 length: 15 amino acids. The V end was cut by 0 bases, the J end by 6 bases, with 12 bases between. The CDR3 reads CASSQDRVRGNEQFF. The CDR3, as DNA: TGCGCCAGCAGCCAAGATCGGGTGAGGGGCAATGAGCAGTTCTTC.

This clonotype has a count of ten or more. The chain is built from TRBV2 and TRBJ1-4, with no clear D. The CDR3 has 12 residues. V shed 5 bases and J shed 13 bases, with 14 bases lying between them. From germline, CDR1 is SNHLY and CDR2 FYNNEI. CDR3 in amino acids: CASSFSSIALFF. The DNA for the CDR3 is TGTGCCAGCAGTTTCTCATCCATCGCACTGTTTTTT.

This clonotype was seen many times. The V call is TRBV6-1, the J call TRBJ1-5; no clear D. V lost 10 bases, J lost 0 bases, and 13 bases lay in between. There are 14 residues in the CDR3. Germline CDR1 reads MNHNS; CDR2 reads SASEGT. The chain's CDR3 is CATKTFSSNQPQHF. The CDR3 DNA reads as TGTGCCACCAAAACTTTTTCTAGCAATCAGCCCCAGCATTTT.

This clonotype was found many times. V is TRBV10-3 and J is TRBJ2-1; the D call may be TRBD1 or TRBD2 (6 bases each). Germline V gene data show CDR1 as ENHRY and CDR2 as SYGVKD. The CDR3 length is 14 residues. V shed 0 bases and J shed 9 bases, with 12 bases lying between them. The CDR3 here is CAISESGGLIEQFF. CDR3 bases: TGTGCCATCAGTGAGTCCGGGGGCTTAATTGAGCAGTTCTTC.

At least ten counts were recorded for this clonotype. The V call is TRBV27, the J call TRBJ2-3; the D gene is possibly TRBD2 (6 bases). CDR1 MNHEY and CDR2 SMNVEV come from the germline V gene (reference sequence). Trimming stripped 5 bases from V and 1 base from J, with 10 bases between. This CDR3 is 14 amino acids long. The CDR3 protein is CASSQTRGTDTQYF. The CDR3 DNA reads TGTGCCAGCAGTCAGACTAGGGGCACAGATACGCAGTATTTT.

To note about this clonotype: A much more abundant neighbour one base away suggests this may be a read error. The V call is TRBV4-3, the J call TRBJ1-4, with 8 nucleotides matching TRBD1. The CDR3 consists of 16 residues. CDR1 LGHNA and CDR2 YSLEER come from the germline V gene. The CDR3 region is CASSLQWDRLSEKPFF. The CDR3 DNA follows: TGCGCCAGCAGCCTCCAGTGGGACAGGTTAAGTGAAAAACCGTTTTTT.

This clonotype was detected many times. This chain links TRBV28 with TRBJ2-3, with 11 positions matching TRBD2. Germline V CDR1 and CDR2: MDHEN, SYDVKM. CDR3 length: 16 residues. Unmatched junction bases numbered 6, after V lost 6 bases and J lost 1 base. CDR3 DNA sequence: TGTGCCAGCAGATCCTGGGGACTAGCGGGCACAGATACGCAGTATTTT. The encoded protein is CASRSWGLAGTDTQYF.

This clonotype was observed at least ten times. This sequence joins TRBV6-6 and TRBJ2-1; D is unresolved. The CDR3 is made up of 14 amino acids. The germline V and J ends were trimmed by 2 bases and 0 bases, with 5 bases remaining between them. CDR1 MNHNY and CDR2 SVGAGI come from the germline V gene (reference sequence). CDR3 protein: CASSYMSSYNEQFF. The CDR3 nucleotides read TGTGCCAGCAGTTACATGAGCTCCTACAATGAGCAGTTCTTC.

The chain links TRBV20-1 to TRBJ2-1; D is undetermined. Germline CDR1 is DFQATT and CDR2 is SNEGSKA (reference sequence). This CDR3 comprises 14 residues. V was clipped by 1 base and J by 8 bases, with 15 bases between them. CDR3 nucleotides: TGCAGTGCTAGAGCCCCTAAGAGTTTGTATGAGCAGTTCTTC. This encodes CSARAPKSLYEQFF.

This clonotype was counted many times. The rearrangement joins TRBV19 to TRBJ1-1, with D unresolved. In germline, CDR1 is LNHDA, CDR2 SQIVND (reference sequence). V was pared by 7 bases and J by 5 bases, with 11 bases between. The CDR3 is made up of 12 amino acids. The CDR3 loop reads CASTNMGTEAFF. In DNA, the CDR3 is TGTGCCAGTACCAACATGGGGACTGAAGCTTTCTTT.

The rearrangement links TRBV7-3 to TRBJ1-6, with a possible D match to TRBD1 (6 bases). With 2 bases removed from V and 10 bases from J, the gap between germline ends came to 12 bases. Germline loops: CDR1 SGHTA, CDR2 FQGTGA. This CDR3 contains 14 residues. The CDR3 here is CASSLGLGASPLHF. The CDR3 coding sequence is TGTGCCAGCAGCTTAGGCTTGGGGGCCTCACCCCTCCACTTT.

The sample holds many counts of this clonotype. This chain joins TRBV7-3 and TRBJ2-2, with 9 positions matching TRBD2. The CDR3 has 14 residues. V lost 8 bases to trimming and J lost 8 bases; unmatched junction nucleotides: 9. Germline values: CDR1 SGHTA, CDR2 FQGTGA. In DNA form, the CDR3 reads TGTGCCAGCGGTCCTCAGCTAGCGGGAGGGGAGCTGTTTTTT. Translating gives CASGPQLAGGELFF.

About this clonotype itself: This may be a read error, as it is one base from a much larger clone. The rearrangement joins TRBV13 to TRBJ2-7; unclear D gene. Germline CDR1 reads PRHDT; CDR2 reads FYEKMQ (reference sequence). The CDR3 is 12 residues long. CDR3 nucleotide sequence: TGTACCAGCAGCCCCTACAGCCGCGAGCAGTACTTC. Translating it yields CTSSPYSREQYF.

This clonotype was seen a few times. Being one base from a much bigger clone, this may be a read error. The chain has TRBV15 and TRBJ1-2; D call uncertain. Germline values: CDR1 LNHNV, CDR2 YYDKDF (reference sequence). CDR3 length equals 14 residues. CDR3 residues: CATSRTDSNHGYTF. Here the CDR3 DNA reads TGTGCCACCAGCAGAACGGATTCTAACCATGGCTACACCTTC.

The chain joins TRBV6-1 to TRBJ1-5; possible D gene TRBD1, 5 bases. The CDR3 consists of 16 residues. Germline-derived CDR1 and CDR2 are MNHNS and SASEGT. V lost 6 bases to trimming and J lost 0 bases, with 15 bases between them. The CDR3 coding sequence is TGTGCCAGCAGCCCCGGACACTTGGATAGCAATCAGCCCCAGCATTTT. Its protein product is CASSPGHLDSNQPQHF.